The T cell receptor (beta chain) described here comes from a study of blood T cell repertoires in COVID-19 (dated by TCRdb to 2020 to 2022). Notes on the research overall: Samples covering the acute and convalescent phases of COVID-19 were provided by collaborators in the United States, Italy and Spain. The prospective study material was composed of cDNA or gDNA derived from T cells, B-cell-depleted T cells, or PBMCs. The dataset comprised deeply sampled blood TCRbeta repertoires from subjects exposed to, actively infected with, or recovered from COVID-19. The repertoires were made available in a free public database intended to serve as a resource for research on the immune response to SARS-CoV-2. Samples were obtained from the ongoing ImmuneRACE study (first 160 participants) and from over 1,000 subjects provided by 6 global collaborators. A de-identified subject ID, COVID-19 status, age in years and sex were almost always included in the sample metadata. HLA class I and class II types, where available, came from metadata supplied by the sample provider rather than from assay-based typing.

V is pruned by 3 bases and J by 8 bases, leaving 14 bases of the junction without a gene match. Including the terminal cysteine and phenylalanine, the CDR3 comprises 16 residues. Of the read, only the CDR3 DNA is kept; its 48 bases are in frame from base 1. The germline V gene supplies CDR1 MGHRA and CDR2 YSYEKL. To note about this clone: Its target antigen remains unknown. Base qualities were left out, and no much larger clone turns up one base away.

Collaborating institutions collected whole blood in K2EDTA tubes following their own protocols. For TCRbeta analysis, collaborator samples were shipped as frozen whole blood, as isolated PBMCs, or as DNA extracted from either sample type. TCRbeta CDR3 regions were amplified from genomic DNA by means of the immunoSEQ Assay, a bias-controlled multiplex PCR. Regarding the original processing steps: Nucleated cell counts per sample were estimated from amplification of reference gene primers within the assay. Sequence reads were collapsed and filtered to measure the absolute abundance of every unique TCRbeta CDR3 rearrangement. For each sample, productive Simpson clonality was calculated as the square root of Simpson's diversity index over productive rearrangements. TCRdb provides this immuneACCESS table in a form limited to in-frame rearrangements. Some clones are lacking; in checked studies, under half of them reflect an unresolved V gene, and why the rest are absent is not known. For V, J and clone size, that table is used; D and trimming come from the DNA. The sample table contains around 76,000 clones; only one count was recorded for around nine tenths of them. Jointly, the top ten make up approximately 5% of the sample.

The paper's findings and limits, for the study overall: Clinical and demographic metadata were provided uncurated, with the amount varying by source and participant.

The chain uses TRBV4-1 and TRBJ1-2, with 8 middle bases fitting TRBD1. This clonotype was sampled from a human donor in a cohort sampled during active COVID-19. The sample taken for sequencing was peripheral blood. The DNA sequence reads TGCGCCAGCAGCCATGCCCCTCCGACAGGGGATGGGGGCTACACCTTC. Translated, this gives CASSHAPPTGDGGYTF.